This T cell receptor (beta chain) was obtained from a study of blood T cells in healthy people across ages. This clonotype appeared a few times. The antigen is unknown. PCR was performed a second time for about 7 to 12 cycles using a sample-barcoded 5' primer and a J-beta primer mix. Unique molecular identifiers of 12 random nucleotides labeled each cDNA. MiXCR, run by TCRdb on the 5' RACE reads, gives a single entry per CDR3 protein. The table records 650,000 to 1,000,000 distinct CDR3 sequences, approximately 35% of them present only once. Looked up from germline, CDR1 is SGHRS and CDR2 is YFSETQ. Germline trimming cut 6 bases from V and 12 bases from J; bases unmatched to any gene: 11. The CDR3 is 13 residues long. Whole-study results and caveats: Because sorting was not performed, PBMCs prevented conclusive naive versus antigen-experienced comparison.

Each sample provided at least 5 micrograms of extracted total RNA. The chain is built from TRBV5-1 and TRBJ2-1, with 8 bases lining up with TRBD1. This sequence was found in a man aged 18 to 35 in good health. Sequences were obtained from blood. The CDR3 reads CASTYTTGTGQFF. The DNA of the CDR3 is TGCGCCAGCACCTATACAACCGGGACAGGGCAGTTCTTC.